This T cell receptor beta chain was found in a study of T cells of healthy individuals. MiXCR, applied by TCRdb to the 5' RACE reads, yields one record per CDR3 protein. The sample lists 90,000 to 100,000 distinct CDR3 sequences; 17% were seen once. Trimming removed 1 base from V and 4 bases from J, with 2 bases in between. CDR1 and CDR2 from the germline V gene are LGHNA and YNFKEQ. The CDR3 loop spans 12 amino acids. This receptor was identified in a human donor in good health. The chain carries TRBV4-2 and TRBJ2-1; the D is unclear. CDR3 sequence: CASSQGYNEQFF. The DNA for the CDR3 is TGTGCCAGCAGCCAAGGGTACAATGAGCAGTTCTTC.